Listed here is a single T cell receptor (beta chain). Per the original data handling: Using reference gene primer amplification, nucleated cell counts were estimated. TCRdb keeps only in-frame clones here, not all; method: immunoSEQ multiplex PCR. The V and J calls and clone size come from that table; D and trimming were worked out from the DNA. Here the sample spans a few hundred thousand clones, over 75% being singletons. The data stem from a study of blood T cell repertoires in COVID-19. Across the study: The study drew acute and convalescent COVID-19 samples from the United States, Italy and Spain.

The sequenced material came from PBMCs or T cells enriched from blood (not recorded which). The source is a man younger than 35 who had recovered from COVID-19.

In DNA, the CDR3 is TGTGCCAGTAATATCGGGTTGACTGAAGCTTTCTTT. This gives the protein CASNIGLTEAFF. The chain is built from TRBV19 and TRBJ1-1; D uncertain. Trimming took off 7 bases at V and 5 bases at J, with 11 bases between the two ends. Germline V gene lookup returns CDR1 LNHDA and CDR2 SQIVND (reference sequence). This CDR3 has 12 residues.